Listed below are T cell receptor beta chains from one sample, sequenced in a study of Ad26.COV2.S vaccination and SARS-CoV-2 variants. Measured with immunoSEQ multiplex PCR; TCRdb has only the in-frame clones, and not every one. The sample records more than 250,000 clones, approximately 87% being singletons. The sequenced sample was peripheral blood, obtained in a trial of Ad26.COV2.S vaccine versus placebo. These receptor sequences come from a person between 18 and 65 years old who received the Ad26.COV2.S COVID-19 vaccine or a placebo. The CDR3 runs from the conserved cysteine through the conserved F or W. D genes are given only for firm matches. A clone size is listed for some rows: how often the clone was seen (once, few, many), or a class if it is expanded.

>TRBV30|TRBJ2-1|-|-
CAWNLGGAGNEQFF
TGTGCCTGGAATTTGGGGGGGGCGGGCAATGAGCAGTTCTTC
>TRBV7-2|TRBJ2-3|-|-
CASSLVLGSTDTQYF
TGTGCCAGCAGCTTGGTTCTCGGCAGCACAGATACGCAGTATTTT
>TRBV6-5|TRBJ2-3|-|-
CASNSLETDTQYF
TGTGCCAGCAATTCGTTGGAAACAGATACGCAGTATTTT
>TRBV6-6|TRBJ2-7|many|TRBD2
CASSKGLAATGGEQYF
TGTGCCAGCAGCAAGGGACTAGCGGCCACCGGAGGCGAGCAGTACTTC
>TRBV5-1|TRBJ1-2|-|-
CASSLSPGLNYGYTF
TGCGCCAGCAGCTTGTCTCCAGGGCTAAACTATGGCTACACCTTC
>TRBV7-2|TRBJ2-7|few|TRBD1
CASSTGQAGEQYF
TGTGCCAGCAGCACCGGACAGGCAGGCGAGCAGTACTTC
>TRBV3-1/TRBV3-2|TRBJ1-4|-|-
CASSQNRHPNEKLFF
TGTGCCAGCAGCCAGAACAGGCACCCTAATGAAAAACTGTTTTTT
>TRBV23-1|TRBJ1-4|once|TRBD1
CASSPEEGTGARNEKLFF
TGCGCCAGCAGTCCGGAGGAGGGGACAGGGGCACGGAATGAAAAACTGTTTTTT
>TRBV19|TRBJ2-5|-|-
CASSIESRLGETQYF
TGTGCCAGTAGTATAGAGTCCAGGTTGGGGGAGACCCAGTACTTC
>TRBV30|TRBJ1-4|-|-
CASQQGVGEKLFF
TGTGCCTCCCAACAGGGAGTTGGTGAAAAACTGTTTTTT
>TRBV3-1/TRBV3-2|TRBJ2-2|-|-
CASSQDWEGGTGELFF
TGTGCCAGCAGCCAAGATTGGGAAGGGGGGACCGGGGAGCTGTTTTTT
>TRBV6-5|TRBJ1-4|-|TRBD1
CASSRDRDGEKLFF
TGTGCCAGCAGCCGTGACAGGGATGGGGAAAAACTGTTTTTT
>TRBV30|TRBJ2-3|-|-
CAWGSGRGGDTQYF
TGTGCCTGGGGCTCCGGGCGGGGTGGAGATACGCAGTATTTT
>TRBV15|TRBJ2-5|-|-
CATSRRGGDETQYF
TGTGCCACCAGCAGGAGGGGGGGCGATGAGACCCAGTACTTC
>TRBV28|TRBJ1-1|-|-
CASSLFQGGTEAFF
TGTGCCAGCAGTTTATTTCAGGGAGGCACTGAAGCTTTCTTT
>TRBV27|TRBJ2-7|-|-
CASSFLDSGDTYEQYF
TGTGCCAGCAGTTTCCTGGACAGCGGTGATACCTACGAGCAGTACTTC
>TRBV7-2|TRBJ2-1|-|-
CASSPQGSYNEQFF
TGTGCCAGCAGCCCCCAAGGAAGCTACAATGAGCAGTTCTTC
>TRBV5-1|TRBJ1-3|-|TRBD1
CASSLVATGANTIYF
TGCGCCAGCAGCTTGGTTGCGACAGGGGCAAACACCATATATTTT
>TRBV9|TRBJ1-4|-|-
CASSVSHDRIEKLFF
TGTGCCAGCAGCGTTTCTCATGACAGAATTGAAAAACTGTTTTTT
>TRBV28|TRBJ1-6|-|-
CASSFRRGASSPLHF
TGTGCCAGCAGTTTTCGACGGGGGGCAAGTTCACCCCTCCACTTT
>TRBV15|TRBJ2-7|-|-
CATSEGVGYEQYF
TGTGCCACCTCGGAGGGGGTTGGTTACGAGCAGTACTTC
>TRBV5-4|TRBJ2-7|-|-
CASSRDGTYEQYF
TGTGCCAGCAGCCGTGACGGGACCTACGAGCAGTACTTC
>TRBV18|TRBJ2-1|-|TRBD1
CASSPQGTGVYNEQFF
TGTGCCAGCTCACCACAAGGGACAGGGGTCTACAATGAGCAGTTCTTC
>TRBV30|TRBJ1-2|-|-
CAWSGLGTNYGYTF
TGTGCCTGGAGTGGGCTAGGGACTAACTATGGCTACACCTTC
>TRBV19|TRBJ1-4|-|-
CARHGEPATNEKLFF
TGTGCCAGGCACGGGGAGCCAGCAACTAATGAAAAACTGTTTTTT
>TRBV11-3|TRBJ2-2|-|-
CASSMDYTGELFF
TGTGCCAGCAGCATGGACTACACCGGGGAGCTGTTTTTT
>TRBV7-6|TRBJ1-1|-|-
CASSLGGLGRDEAFF
TGTGCCAGCAGCTTAGGGGGACTCGGTAGGGATGAAGCTTTCTTT
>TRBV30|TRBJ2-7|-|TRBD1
CAWSVQGGQYEQYF
TGTGCCTGGAGTGTACAAGGGGGACAGTACGAGCAGTACTTC
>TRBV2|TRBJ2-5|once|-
CASSNIGANQETQYF
TGTGCCAGCAGTAATATCGGGGCAAACCAAGAGACCCAGTACTTC
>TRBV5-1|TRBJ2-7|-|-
CASRATPYEQYF
TGCGCCAGCAGGGCTACCCCCTACGAGCAGTACTTC
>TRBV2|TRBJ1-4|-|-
CASSEGGANEKLFF
TGTGCCAGCAGTGAAGGGGGAGCTAATGAAAAACTGTTTTTT
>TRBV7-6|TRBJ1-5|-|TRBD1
CASSPGQGAGQPQHF
TGTGCCAGCAGCCCGGGACAGGGGGCGGGTCAGCCCCAGCATTTT
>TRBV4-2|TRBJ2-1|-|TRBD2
CASSQGFAGTKQFF
TGTGCCAGCAGCCAAGGCTTCGCGGGGACTAAGCAGTTCTTC
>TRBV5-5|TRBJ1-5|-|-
CASSWGASNQPQHF
TGTGCCAGCAGCTGGGGAGCGAGCAATCAGCCCCAGCATTTT
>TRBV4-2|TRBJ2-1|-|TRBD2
CASSQDRAGGPWDNEQFF
TGTGCCAGCAGCCAAGATCGGGCGGGAGGGCCGTGGGACAATGAGCAGTTCTTC
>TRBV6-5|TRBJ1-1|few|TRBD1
CASSNPGGLNTEAFF
TGTGCCAGCAGTAATCCAGGGGGCCTTAACACTGAAGCTTTCTTT
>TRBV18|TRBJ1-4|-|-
CASSPGLTNEKLFF
TGTGCCAGCTCACCAGGACTAACTAATGAAAAACTGTTTTTT
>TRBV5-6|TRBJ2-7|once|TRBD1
CASSLVDRDWGEQYF
TGTGCCAGCAGCTTGGTTGACAGGGATTGGGGCGAGCAGTACTTC
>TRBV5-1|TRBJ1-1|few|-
CASSPQSDSHTEAFF
TGCGCCAGCAGCCCCCAGTCGGACAGCCACACTGAAGCTTTCTTT
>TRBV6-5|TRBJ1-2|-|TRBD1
CASSQNPGTGYGYTF
TGTGCCAGCAGTCAAAACCCCGGGACAGGGTACGGCTACACCTTC
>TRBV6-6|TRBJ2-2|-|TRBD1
CASSSRTGVSGELFF
TGTGCCAGCAGTTCAAGGACAGGGGTTTCCGGGGAGCTGTTTTTT
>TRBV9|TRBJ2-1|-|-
CASSVGDQRGNEQFF
TGTGCCAGCAGCGTAGGAGACCAGCGAGGCAATGAGCAGTTCTTC
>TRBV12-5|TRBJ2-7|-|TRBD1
CASGPVAKGQIGPYEQYF
TGTGCTAGTGGCCCCGTCGCAAAGGGACAGATTGGACCCTACGAGCAGTACTTC
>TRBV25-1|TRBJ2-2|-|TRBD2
CASRAAPGLGDTGELFF
TGTGCCAGCAGAGCCGCCCCGGGACTAGGGGACACCGGGGAGCTGTTTTTT
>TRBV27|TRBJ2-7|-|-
CASSLYGPYEQYF
TGTGCCAGCAGTCTTTATGGGCCCTACGAGCAGTACTTC
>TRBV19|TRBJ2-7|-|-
CASSMGPVRRYF
TGTGCCAGTAGTATGGGCCCCGTGAGGAGGTACTTC
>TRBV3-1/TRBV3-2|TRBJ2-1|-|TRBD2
CASSLSGSGVGEIF
TGTGCCAGCAGTCTTAGCGGGAGTGGGGTCGGAGAGATCTTC
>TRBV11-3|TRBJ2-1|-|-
CASSYQAGVAYNEQFF
TGTGCCAGCAGCTACCAGGCAGGAGTCGCCTACAATGAGCAGTTCTTC
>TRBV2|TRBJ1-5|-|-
CASRGWGDHRNQPQHF
TGTGCCAGCAGGGGGTGGGGGGATCACCGCAATCAGCCCCAGCATTTT
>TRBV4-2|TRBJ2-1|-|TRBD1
CASSQPQGDNEQFF
TGTGCCAGCAGCCAACCGCAGGGGGACAATGAGCAGTTCTTC
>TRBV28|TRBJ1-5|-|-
CASRTVNQPQHF
TGTGCCAGTCGGACAGTCAATCAGCCCCAGCATTTT
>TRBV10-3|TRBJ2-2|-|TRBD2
CATKRREVVGELFF
TGTGCCACTAAACGTCGGGAGGTCGTCGGGGAGCTGTTTTTT
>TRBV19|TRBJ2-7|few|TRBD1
CASRGQVSEQYF
TGTGCCAGTAGAGGACAGGTTTCCGAGCAGTACTTC
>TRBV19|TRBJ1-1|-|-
CASSKQILNTEAFF
TGTGCCAGTAGTAAACAGATATTGAACACTGAAGCTTTCTTT
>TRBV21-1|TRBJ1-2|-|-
CATPSGVCASYTF
TGTGCCACCCCGAGCGGGGTTTGCGCTAGCTACACCTTC
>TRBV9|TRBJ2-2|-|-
CASSLRDKNTGELFF
TGTGCCAGCAGCCTTCGGGACAAGAACACCGGGGAGCTGTTTTTT
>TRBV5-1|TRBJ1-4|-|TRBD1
CASSGGRGHNEKLFF
TGCGCCAGCAGCGGAGGCAGGGGGCATAATGAAAAACTGTTTTTT